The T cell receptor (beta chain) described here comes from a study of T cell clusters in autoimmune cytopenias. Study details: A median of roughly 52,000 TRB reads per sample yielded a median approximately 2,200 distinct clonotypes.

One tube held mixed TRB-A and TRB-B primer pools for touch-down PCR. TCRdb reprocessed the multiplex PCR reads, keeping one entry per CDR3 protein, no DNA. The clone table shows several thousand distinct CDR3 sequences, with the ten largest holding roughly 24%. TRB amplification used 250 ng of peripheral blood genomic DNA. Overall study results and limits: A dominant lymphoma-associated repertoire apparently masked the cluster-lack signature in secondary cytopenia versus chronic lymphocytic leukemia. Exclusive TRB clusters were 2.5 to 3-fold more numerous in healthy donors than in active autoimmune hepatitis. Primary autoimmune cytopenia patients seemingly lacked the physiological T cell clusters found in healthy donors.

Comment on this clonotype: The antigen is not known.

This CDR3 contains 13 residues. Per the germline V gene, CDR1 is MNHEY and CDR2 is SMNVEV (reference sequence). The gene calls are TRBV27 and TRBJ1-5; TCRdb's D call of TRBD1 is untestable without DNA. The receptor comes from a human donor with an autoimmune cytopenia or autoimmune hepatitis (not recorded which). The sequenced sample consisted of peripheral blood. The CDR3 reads CASSHRDSQPQHF.